This record looks at one T cell receptor beta chain sequence and its context. Survey-level immunoSEQ sequencing profiled the TCR beta repertoire. Sequenced by immunoSEQ multiplex PCR; TCRdb stores in-frame clones only, minus some. The table lists approximately 70,000 clones, just over 90% of them singletons. Germline assignment: CDR1 SGDLS and CDR2 YYNGEE. V shed 3 bases, J shed 7 bases, and the junction held 8 bases outside the gene matches. The CDR3 totals 15 residues. This clonotype was obtained from a man aged 40-55 years with rheumatoid arthritis. What was sequenced was PBMCs. The rearrangement uses TRBV9 and TRBJ1-4; TRBD1 matches 8 bases. The CDR3 sequence is CASSARTGSSEKLFF. CDR3 nucleotides: TGTGCCAGCAGCGCCAGGACAGGGTCAAGTGAAAAACTGTTTTTT.